This TCR beta chain emerged from a study of human T cells and chemical hapten exposure (dated by TCRdb to the early 2020s). About the investigation overall: For sensitization, 2% DPC in acetone was applied to an approximately 2 cm by approximately 2 cm area of upper inner arm skin. Libraries were pooled for sequencing, and variation in per-sample TCR yields was attributed mainly to small differences in library volumes within the pool. The study tracked peripheral blood TCR repertoire changes in vivo during primary and secondary sensitization to the hapten diphenylcyclopropenone (DPC) in alopecia patients. Blood samples were taken from patients before sensitization (week 0) and then at 2, 6 and about 24 weeks after DPC sensitization. Patch testing was done on the upper back using Finn chambers containing 0.01% DPC, and results were scored after 6 days according to International Contact Dermatitis Research Group standards. For TCR sequencing, blood came from 25 to 30 alopecia patients at anywhere from one to four time points (pre-sensitization, 2, 6 and 24 weeks). Alopecia areata with under or over 50% scalp involvement, alopecia totalis and alopecia universalis were represented in the patient cohort, which was mostly female. Patients additionally received weekly therapeutic DPC doses to the scalp throughout the roughly 24-week study period. Paper-wide results and their limitations: The number of TCRs above 1 in 1000 frequency did not change with DPC sensitization; there was no evidence of global repertoire structure alterations. A positive correlation was found between the number of PT1 expanded TCRs and patch test score, with significance reached at thresholds 8, 16 and 32 but not 4. Repeated subsampling changed both the strength of the expansion versus patch-test correlation and the threshold at which the correlation became significant. Significantly more large CDR3 similarity clusters were formed by expanded TCRs than by pre-sensitization or healthy control sets, consistent with antigen-driven responses. Because all patients had alopecia, a presumed autoimmune disease, the immune response of the patients might differ from that of healthy individuals.

According to the germline V gene, CDR1 reads SQVTM and CDR2 reads ANQGSEA. From the cysteine up to the phenylalanine, the CDR3 has a length of 12 residues. Only the CDR3 DNA is retained, 36 bases long and in frame from the first base. V was cut back by 4 bases and J by 2 bases, leaving a gap of 8 bases between them. In light of the paper, this sample's time point label describes: pre-sensitization, week 0. Explained via the paper, the treatment or condition label denotes: therapeutic diphenylcyclopropenone sensitization with weekly scalp DPC. Blood at each patch-test visit was drawn before the patch test was applied. Patients were considered eligible if aged 18 to 70, diagnosed with alopecia and deemed suitable for DPC therapy, and patients were excluded if pregnant. Total RNA was extracted from unfractionated whole blood collected in Tempus Blood RNA tubes. The library was made by RACE. This sample was sequenced with a NextSeq 500. During library preparation, unique molecular identifiers were attached to individual cDNA molecules so that TCRs could be counted quantitatively and reproducibly. Both TCR alpha and TCR beta chains were sequenced from each blood RNA sample. Per the original workflow: Samples had a median of about 96,000 TCRs, with a range from about 23,224 to 750,000. The Decombinator software suite was used to annotate V, J and CDR3 in the TCR reads. To make PS versus PT1 abundance plots, every sample was subsampled to the same number of TCRs (28,000). TCRs were defined as expanded if absent before sensitization and observed at least eight times at the 2-week time point. TCRdb reworked the public reads: Q25 trimming with fastp, MiXCR clone assembly, productive beta chains retained. When rows share a CDR3 protein, they turn into one entry using the most common DNA and genes. These V and J calls rely on TCRdb rather than the paper's analysis. Within this sample are around 180,000 distinct CDR3 sequences, with 25% to 30% of them counted one time only. About 2.8% of the sample belongs to the ten largest clones.

This clonotype was counted between two and nine times. It has no known antigen specificity. No much larger clonotype is one base removed from it; base qualities were not supplied. This chain is built from TRBV29-1 and TRBJ1-2; TRBD1 might be the D gene, on 5 matching bases. This receptor was taken from a woman between 25 and 40 years old with alopecia areata. Some clones in this sample may be carry-over from other donors' samples. Sequencing was performed on whole blood, taken in connection with sensitization to the hapten diphenylcyclopropenone (DPC). The DNA reads as follows: TGCAGCGTTGTGGGGGGAAACTATGGCTACACCTTC. Its translation reads: CSVVGGNYGYTF.